The text below deals with one TCR beta chain. What it recognizes is unknown. Germline CDR1 KGHSH, CDR2 LQKENI. The CDR3 sequence is 13 residues long. With 6 bases removed from V and 5 bases from J, the gap between germline ends came to 13 bases. These data belong to a study of identifying expanded T cells in peripheral blood. General observations from the study: Technical replicates showed roughly 1.2 changed clones; approximately 2 weeks 15 to 20; four weeks 19. Across healthy donors, higher total template counts meant significantly greater approximately 2-week count variance.

Libraries were prepared by immunoSEQ multiplex PCR; TCRdb keeps only in-frame clonotypes and omits some of them. The sample has fewer than 130,000 clones; roughly 89% are singletons. No infections or other immune events were documented during collection. Sequenced: blood. J is TRBJ1-1 and V is TRBV18; D is undetermined. The source of this sequence is a person aged 18 to 75 in good health. For the CDR3, the DNA is TGTGCCAGCTCTCCTACGTCTAGTACTGAAGCTTTCTTT. This translates into CASSPTSSTEAFF.